This T cell receptor beta chain was profiled in a study of shared clonotypes between healthy human individuals. As for the study in general: Researchers assigned three CD4 naive, three CD4 memory, two CD8 naive and one CD8 memory plate to each donor.

Whole-study results and caveats: Specimens sampled were limited to blood, with tissue repertoires likely differing. What rarefaction showed was incomplete sorted-subset sequencing despite large depth.

This CDR3 has 15 amino acids. Germline V gives CDR1 MGHRA, CDR2 YSYEKL. Deletions cut 3 bases from V and 7 bases from J, with 15 bases between. Sorted subsets were amplified in replicate PCRs using around 220 ng DNA, around 30,000 T cell genomes. Produced via immunoSEQ multiplex PCR; TCRdb's table is partial and in-frame only. This table holds around 2,000,000 clones, around 96% found once. With respect to this clone: The antigen remains unidentified.

CD45RO-negative, CCR7-positively selected cells formed the naive CD8 fraction, excluding terminally differentiated effector memory CD45RA+ cells. Sequences were obtained from naive CD8+ T cells sorted from blood. The rearrangement uses TRBV4-1 and TRBJ1-4; weak D call: TRBD1 (5 bases). This sequence originates from a young man in good health. The CDR3: CASSQERGTGEKLFF. The CDR3 coding sequence is TGCGCCAGCAGCCAGGAGAGAGGGACGGGTGAAAAACTGTTTTTT.